The 31 T cell receptor beta chains presented below share a single source sample, sequenced in a study of cytomegalovirus exposure and HLA in healthy donors. Both 60 Vbeta primers and 13 Jbeta primers went into the PCR. Sequenced by immunoSEQ multiplex PCR; TCRdb stores in-frame clones only, minus some. This sample carries about 160,000 clones, 79% of them seen once, and the ten largest clones take roughly 2%. Source material: PBMCs. These TCRs come from a man aged 35-49 years in good health and CMV-seronegative.

The V gene is TRBV10-3, the J gene TRBJ2-1; TRBD1 agrees at 9 bases. The CDR3 covers 16 residues. Germline loops: CDR1 ENHRY, CDR2 SYGVKD. Unmatched junction bases numbered 14, after V lost 4 bases and J lost 10 bases. CDR3 nucleotides: TGTGCCATCAGTGGCGAATTTGGACAGGGGACAACCGAGCAGTTCTTC. Its translation is CAISGEFGQGTTEQFF.

The chain has TRBV29-1 and TRBJ1-1; no firm D call. CDR1 and CDR2 (germline): SQVTM, ANQGSEA. V gave up 7 bases and J gave up 0 bases, with 27 bases separating them. This CDR3 comprises 18 residues. CDR3 in amino acids: CSGGNPDQRLTMNTEAFF. In DNA, the CDR3 is TGCAGCGGCGGAAACCCTGATCAAAGGCTTACGATGAACACTGAAGCTTTCTTT.

This sequence joins TRBV9 and TRBJ2-7, with D perhaps matching TRBD2 (5 bases). CDR1 and CDR2 from the germline V gene are SGDLS and YYNGEE. The V end lost 4 bases, the J end lost 7 bases, and 15 bases lay between the germline ends. The CDR3 consists of 13 residues. This chain's CDR3 is CASSPNFSGEQYF. The CDR3 DNA reads as TGTGCCAGCAGCCCCAATTTTTCGGGGGAGCAGTACTTC.

This chain links TRBV6-5 with TRBJ1-2, with 9 bases that match TRBD1. The germline V gene encodes CDR1 MNHEY and CDR2 SVGAGI. The CDR3 has 13 residues. The V segment lost 5 bases and the J segment 6 bases; nucleotides outside the gene matches: 4. DNA for the CDR3: TGTGCCAGCAGTGACGGGACAGGGCATGGCTACACCTTC. This encodes CASSDGTGHGYTF.

The V and J genes are TRBV7-9 and TRBJ2-7; TRBD1 is a possible D gene (5 bases). Per germline, CDR1 SEHNR and CDR2 FQNEAQ (reference sequence). The CDR3 is 15 residues long. V lost 0 bases and J 2 bases, leaving 11 bases between the germline ends. The CDR3 sequence: CASSLAGRDPYEQYF. CDR3 DNA: TGTGCCAGCAGCTTAGCGGGGCGCGACCCCTACGAGCAGTACTTC. The entire variable domain, with the rest obtained from reference TRBV7-9 and TRBJ2-7, is as follows: DTGVSQNPRHKITKRGQNVTFRCDPISEHNRLYWYRQTLGQGPEFLTYFQNEAQLEKSRLLSDRFSAERPKGSFSTLEIQRTEQGDSAMYLCASSLAGRDPYEQYFGPGTRLTVT.

V and J are TRBV27 and TRBJ2-7; 13 bases line up with TRBD2. CDR1 and CDR2 (germline): MNHEY, SMNVEV (reference sequence). This CDR3 comprises 17 residues. Losses at the gene ends were 5 bases for V and 6 bases for J; bases not matched to a gene: 13. The CDR3 here is CASSHRSPGLAGLEQYF. The CDR3 nucleotides are TGTGCCAGCAGTCACCGGTCACCGGGACTAGCGGGACTCGAGCAGTACTTC.

V usage is TRBV7-2 and J usage is TRBJ1-1, with D maybe TRBD1 (6 bases). Germline V lookup: CDR1 SGHTA, CDR2 FQGNSA. Trimming pared 5 bases from V and 8 bases from J, leaving 12 bases between. The CDR3 is made up of 12 amino acids. The CDR3 sequence is CASSQPGTEAFF. As DNA, the CDR3 is TGTGCCAGCAGCCAGCCCGGGACAGAAGCTTTCTTT.

This clone was observed once. The chain recombines TRBV5-1 with TRBJ1-1; 8 bases agree with TRBD1. V trimming: 4 bases; J trimming: 1 base; junction bases outside the gene matches: 6. Per the germline V gene, CDR1 is SGHRS and CDR2 is YFSETQ. CDR3 length equals 15 residues. The CDR3 nucleotides are TGCGCCAGCAGCACTCTACAGGGGGGGAACACTGAAGCTTTCTTT. This sequence encodes CASSTLQGGNTEAFF.

CDR3 in amino acids: CASSPTVYTEAFF. In nucleotides, the CDR3 is TGTGCCAGCAGTCCAACAGTATACACTGAAGCTTTCTTT. The V call is TRBV27, the J call TRBJ1-1, with unresolved D. This CDR3 has 13 amino acids. V lost 5 bases to trimming and J lost 3 bases, with 10 bases between them. In germline, CDR1 is MNHEY, CDR2 SMNVEV (reference sequence).

This clone has only a few counts. V usage is TRBV7-9 and J usage is TRBJ2-5; TRBD1 matches at 7 bases. CDR3 length: 16 residues. The V gene end was trimmed by 5 bases and the J gene end by 1 base; junction bases not matched to a gene: 10. The germline V gene encodes CDR1 SEHNR and CDR2 FQNEAQ (reference sequence). CDR3 residues: CASSRLGQDSQETQYF. Here the CDR3 DNA reads TGTGCCAGCAGCCGACTTGGACAGGACAGCCAAGAGACCCAGTACTTC. The entire variable domain, with the rest obtained from reference TRBV7-9 and TRBJ2-5, is as follows: DTGVSQNPRHKITKRGQNVTFRCDPISEHNRLYWYRQTLGQGPEFLTYFQNEAQLEKSRLLSDRFSAERPKGSFSTLEIQRTEQGDSAMYLCASSRLGQDSQETQYFGPGTRLLVL.

The CDR3 coding sequence is TGTGCCAGTAGTATTAGCAACCAAGAGACCCAGTACTTC. Protein product: CASSISNQETQYF. This chain joins TRBV19 and TRBJ2-5, with unresolved D. This CDR3 has 13 amino acids. V lost 3 bases and J lost 0, with 5 bases in between. CDR1 and CDR2 from the germline V gene are LNHDA and SQIVND (reference sequence). Full variable domain (remainder filled in from reference TRBV19 and TRBJ2-5): DGGITQSPKYLFRKEGQNVTLSCEQNLNHDAMYWYRQDPGQGLRLIYYSQIVNDFQKGDIAEGYSVSREKKESFPLTVTSAQKNPTAFYLCASSISNQETQYFGPGTRLLVL.

This clone occurred a few times. The V call is TRBV28, the J call TRBJ1-2, with a tentative D call TRBD1 (5 bases). Deletions cut 6 bases from V and 4 bases from J, with 15 bases between. This CDR3 contains 14 residues. Per germline, CDR1 MDHEN and CDR2 SYDVKM. As DNA, the CDR3 is TGTGCCAGCAGCCTGTGGGGGGTCGCCTATGGCTACACCTTC. It encodes CASSLWGVAYGYTF.

The V call is TRBV28, the J call TRBJ2-1; D gene uncertain. Trimming pared 6 bases from V and 6 bases from J, leaving 12 bases between. The germline V gene encodes CDR1 MDHEN and CDR2 SYDVKM. The CDR3 has 13 residues. The CDR3 DNA reads as TGTGCCAGCAGGCGGCAGCAACTCAATGAGCAGTTCTTC. It is translated as CASRRQQLNEQFF.

The CDR3 loop reads CASPGDSGNVLAYNEQFF. CDR3 bases: TGTGCCAGCCCTGGGGACAGCGGAAACGTGCTAGCGTACAATGAGCAGTTCTTC. The rearrangement links TRBV7-9 to TRBJ2-1, with D possibly matching TRBD1 (7 bases). V dropped 8 bases and J dropped 4 bases, with 27 bases sitting between them. CDR1 is SEHNR and CDR2 is FQNEAQ in the germline V gene (reference sequence). The CDR3 spans 18 residues.

The chain has TRBV11-2 and TRBJ2-7; D may be TRBD2 (7 bases). Germline V CDR1 and CDR2: SGHAT, FQNNGV. The CDR3 contains 13 residues. The ends were cut back, 2 bases at V and 5 bases at J, with 10 bases in the middle. In DNA, the CDR3 is TGTGCCAGCAGCTTATGGGAGGGGGACGAGCAGTACTTC. Its protein product is CASSLWEGDEQYF. Looking up the rest from reference TRBV11-2 and TRBJ2-7 gives the full variable domain: EAGVAQSPRYKIIEKRQSVAFWCNPISGHATLYWYQQILGQGPKLLIQFQNNGVVDDSQLPKDRFSAERLKGVDSTLKIQPAKLEDSAVYLCASSLWEGDEQYFGPGTRLTVT.

This chain joins TRBV29-1 and TRBJ2-7; no clear D. CDR3 length equals 11 residues. Trimming shortened V by 5 bases and J by 3 bases, and 8 bases separated the two germline ends. Germline values: CDR1 SQVTM, CDR2 ANQGSEA. CDR3 amino acids: CSVRTGYEQYF. DNA of the CDR3: TGCAGCGTTCGTACTGGCTACGAGCAGTACTTC.

The CDR3 here is CASSLGPTGVEQYF. CDR3 nucleotide sequence: TGTGCCAGCAGCTTGGGCCCCACAGGGGTCGAGCAGTACTTC. The chain employs TRBV5-6 and TRBJ2-7, with 7 nucleotides matching TRBD1. After removal of 0 bases from V and 6 bases from J, the junction contained 6 bases not matched to a gene. The germline V gene has CDR1 SGHDT and CDR2 YYEEEE. This CDR3 has 14 amino acids.

V gene TRBV30 combines with J gene TRBJ1-5; D perhaps matches TRBD1 (6 bases). The V end was cut by 5 bases, the J end by 1 base, with 9 bases between. Germline values: CDR1 GTSNPN, CDR2 SVGIG (reference sequence). This CDR3 comprises 13 residues. CDR3 amino acids: CAWEQGSNQPQHF. CDR3 sequence (DNA): TGTGCCTGGGAACAGGGAAGCAATCAGCCCCAGCATTTT.

As to this clone: Germline is not matched at one junction end, which may reflect a read error. This chain uses TRBV6-5 with TRBJ1-4; D may be TRBD1 (6 bases). This CDR3 has 15 residues. Germline CDR1 reads MNHEY; CDR2 reads SVGAGI. The CDR3 coding sequence is TGTACCAGCAGTAGAGAGGGGGGGCTGGGGGAAAAACTGTTTTTT. Protein sequence: CTSSREGGLGEKLFF.

Turning to this clone: Other DNA sequences within the sample encode an identical CDR3. The chain links TRBV5-1 to TRBJ2-7; 7 bases are shared with TRBD1. Looked up from germline, CDR1 is SGHRS and CDR2 is YFSETQ. The CDR3 loop spans 14 amino acids. Trimming at V came to 4 bases and at J to 3 bases, leaving 7 bases not matched to a gene. The CDR3 region is CASSPTGVGYEQYF. The CDR3 nucleotides are TGCGCCAGCAGCCCTACAGGGGTGGGCTACGAGCAGTACTTC.

V and J are TRBV18 and TRBJ1-3, with D maybe TRBD1 (6 bases). Looked up from germline, CDR1 is KGHSH and CDR2 is LQKENI. The CDR3 is made up of 19 amino acids. V lost 5 bases to trimming and J lost 0 bases, with 23 bases between them. The CDR3 here is CASSRDPGTSKASGNTIYF. The DNA of the CDR3 is TGTGCCAGCTCAAGAGACCCCGGGACATCCAAGGCCTCTGGAAACACCATATATTTT.

This clone was counted only a few times. The chain employs TRBV25-1 and TRBJ1-4, with TRBD1 as a possible D gene (5 bases). This CDR3 contains 15 residues. The germline V and J ends were trimmed by 4 bases and 3 bases, with 12 bases remaining between them. The germline gives CDR1 MGHDK, CDR2 SYGVNS. The DNA of the CDR3 is TGTGCCAGCAGTGGGGTATCAGGGCCTAATGAAAAACTGTTTTTT. It is translated as CASSGVSGPNEKLFF. Supplemented by reference TRBV25-1 and TRBJ1-4, the full variable domain reads EADIYQTPRYLVIGTGKKITLECSQTMGHDKMYWYQQDPGMELHLIHYSYGVNSTEKGDLSSESTVSRIRTEHFPLTLESARPSHTSQYLCASSGVSGPNEKLFFGSGTQLSVL.

The chain employs TRBV27 and TRBJ2-3; 7 nucleotides line up with TRBD2. J gave up 2 bases and V 7 bases, and 3 bases lay outside the gene matches. The length of the CDR3 is 13 residues. Germline V lookup: CDR1 MNHEY, CDR2 SMNVEV (reference sequence). The CDR3 coding sequence is TGTGCCAGCACCGGGGGGTCCACAGATACGCAGTATTTT. This translates into CASTGGSTDTQYF.

This rearrangement joins TRBV5-1 to TRBJ2-7, with 7 nucleotides matching TRBD1. V lost 9 bases and J lost 5; bases outside the gene matches: 14. Looked up from germline, CDR1 is SGHRS and CDR2 is YFSETQ. This CDR3 is built from 14 residues. The CDR3 DNA follows: TGCGCCAACGAACCCCGACAGGGACCCCACGAGCAGTACTTC. Translated, it gives CANEPRQGPHEQYF. Using reference TRBV5-1 and TRBJ2-7 for the parts outside the CDR3, the full variable domain is KAGVTQTPRYLIKTRGQQVTLSCSPISGHRSVSWYQQTPGQGLQFLFEYFSETQRNKGNFPGRFSGRQFSNSRSEMNVSTLELGDSALYLCANEPRQGPHEQYFGPGTRLTVT.

The chain uses TRBV11-2 and TRBJ2-5; TRBD1 matches 9 bases. The J call may be faulty, since TRBJ2-7 better matches the DNA end. CDR3 length: 15 residues. Germline CDR1 and CDR2: SGHAT and FQNNGV. The CDR3 DNA reads TGTGCCAGCAGCACCTCCGGGACAGGGTTCCACGAGCAGTACTTC. Translation gives CASSTSGTGFHEQYF.

The chain combines TRBV6-6 with TRBJ2-3, with TRBD1 matching 9 bases. V was clipped by 6 bases and J by 6 bases; unmatched bases: 10. Germline V gene sequence: CDR1 MNHNY, CDR2 SVGAGI (reference sequence). CDR3 size: 15 residues. The DNA of the CDR3 is TGTGCCAGCAGCCGGGACAGGGTCGTTTTGGATACGCAGTATTTT. Protein: CASSRDRVVLDTQYF.

The chain joins TRBV4-2 to TRBJ2-7, with TRBD1 identical over 7 bases. The CDR3 sequence is 15 residues long. With 0 bases clipped from V and 3 bases from J, the junction kept 5 bases outside the gene matches. Germline V gene data show CDR1 as LGHNA and CDR2 as YNFKEQ. The CDR3 region has the DNA TGTGCCAGCAGCCAAGAACCTAGGGGGCTCTACGAGCAGTACTTC. It encodes CASSQEPRGLYEQYF.

This sequence joins TRBV12-5 and TRBJ2-1; D might be TRBD2 (6 bases). This CDR3 comprises 22 residues. Germline V gene data show CDR1 as LGHNT and CDR2 as FRNRAP. With 0 bases removed from V and 0 bases from J, the gap between germline ends came to 27 bases. CDR3 protein: CASGLVGRELGRDPSSYNEQFF. The CDR3 region has the DNA TGTGCTAGTGGTTTGGTAGGTCGGGAACTAGGGCGGGACCCGAGCTCCTACAATGAGCAGTTCTTC.

The chain carries TRBV28 and TRBJ2-7; weak D call: TRBD2 (5 bases). CDR1 and CDR2 from the germline V gene are MDHEN and SYDVKM. Between the trimmed V and J ends, which lost 3 bases and 2 bases, there was a span of 11 bases. CDR3 size: 14 residues. The CDR3 coding sequence is TGTGCCAGCAGTTTCCCGGGGTTCCCCTACGAGCAGTACTTC. Translating gives CASSFPGFPYEQYF.

V and J are TRBV5-4 and TRBJ2-5; 10 positions agree with TRBD2. The germline gives CDR1 SGHNT, CDR2 YYREEE (reference sequence). The CDR3 consists of 18 residues. V lost 3 bases, J lost 2 bases, and 13 bases stayed unmatched. CDR3 sequence (DNA): TGTGCCAGCAGCTGGCCGGGACTAGCGCCGCACGGACAAGAGACCCAGTACTTC. Protein product: CASSWPGLAPHGQETQYF.

The chain employs TRBV6-5 and TRBJ2-7, with a weak D call TRBD1 (6 bases). V lost 0 bases and J lost 3, with 9 bases in between. Germline V gene sequence: CDR1 MNHEY, CDR2 SVGAGI. The CDR3 is 14 residues long. CDR3 DNA: TGTGCCAGCAGTTACTCGGCCAGGGGCTACGAGCAGTACTTC. Amino acids: CASSYSARGYEQYF.